This section outlines one T cell receptor beta chain sequence together with its context. Generated by immunoSEQ multiplex PCR, the TCRdb table keeps only in-frame clones and is missing some. The repertoire has around 2,000,000 clones, about 95% of them found once; the top ten carry 0.95% to 1.5%. Naivety among CD8 cells was defined by CD45RO negativity and positive CCR7 selection, thereby excluding terminally differentiated effector memory CD45RA+ cells. The data were obtained in a study of shared clonotypes between healthy human individuals. With 0 bases removed from V and 4 bases from J, the gap between germline ends came to 12 bases. The CDR3 runs 15 residues. The germline CDR1 and CDR2 sequences are SGHRS and YFSETQ.

The gene calls are TRBV5-1 and TRBJ2-3, with D possibly matching TRBD2 (5 bases). Material: naive CD8+ T cells sorted from blood. The clonotype comes from a young man in good health. The CDR3 loop is CASSLADYGSDTQYF. The DNA for the CDR3 is TGCGCCAGCAGCTTGGCCGACTATGGCTCAGATACGCAGTATTTT.